The clone carrying this T cell receptor beta chain was observed at least ten times. V dropped 7 bases and J dropped 4 bases, with 9 bases sitting between them. Germline CDR1 reads SGHDT; CDR2 reads YYEEEE. The CDR3 has 12 residues. The data are from a study of T-cell reconstitution after alpha-beta-depleted transplantation in children. Construction of the TCRbeta library involved unique molecular identifiers. TCRdb processed the PCR reads anew with MiXCR; each CDR3 protein has one entry. The sample shows 200,000 or so distinct CDR3 sequences, approximately 6% of them seen only once. The sequences come from PBMCs, collected before TCRalphabeta/CD19-depleted stem cell transplant. This chain connects TRBV5-6 to TRBJ2-1; tentative D call: TRBD2 (6 bases). This clonotype originated in a girl in the first two years of life with combined immunodeficiency, due to receive a stem cell transplant. The CDR3: CASGTLYNEQFF. The CDR3 DNA follows: TGTGCCAGCGGGACTTTGTACAATGAGCAGTTCTTC.